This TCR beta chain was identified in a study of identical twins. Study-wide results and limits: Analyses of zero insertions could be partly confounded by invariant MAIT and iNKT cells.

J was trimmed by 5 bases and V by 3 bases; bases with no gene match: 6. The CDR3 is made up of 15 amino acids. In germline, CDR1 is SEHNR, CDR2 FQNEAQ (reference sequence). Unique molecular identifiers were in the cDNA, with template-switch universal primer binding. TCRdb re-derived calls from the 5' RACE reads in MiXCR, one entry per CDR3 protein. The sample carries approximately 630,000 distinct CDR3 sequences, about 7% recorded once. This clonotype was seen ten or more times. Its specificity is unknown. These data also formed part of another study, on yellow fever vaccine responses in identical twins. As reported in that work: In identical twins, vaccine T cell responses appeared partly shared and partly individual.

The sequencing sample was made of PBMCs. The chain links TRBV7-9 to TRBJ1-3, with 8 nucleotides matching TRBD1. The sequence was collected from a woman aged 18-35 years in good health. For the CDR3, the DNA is TGTGCCAGCAGCTTGGGACAGGAGAAAAGAAACACCATATATTTT. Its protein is CASSLGQEKRNTIYF.